The 22 T cell receptor beta chains presented below share a single source sample, sequenced in a study of T cell clonality in common variable immunodeficiency (dated by TCRdb to the mid-2010s). The receptor library was made with the immunoSEQ multiplex PCR assay. The table comes from immuneACCESS by way of TCRdb, which keeps in-frame sequences with V and J called. Part of the clones is missing from these tables; in studies checked, under half for an unresolved V gene and the rest for unknown reasons. This sample has fewer than 55,000 clones in the table, none counted a single time. The ten largest make up approximately 2.2% of the sample. The sequencing input was peripheral blood mononuclear cells. Receptors originate from a person aged 18 to 70 in good health.

This clone came up many times. The CDR3 goes on 3 residues after the read ends, and that part is filled in from the germline J gene. The rearrangement links TRBV7-3 to TRBJ2-2; possibly TRBD1 for D (5 bases). Trimming took 5 bases from V and 0 from J, leaving 10 bases between them. CDR3 length equals 15 residues. The germline V gene encodes CDR1 SGHTA and CDR2 FQGTGA. The sequenced part of the CDR3 DNA is TGTGCCAGCAGCGTGACAGCCTCGAACACCGGGGAG. As protein: CASSVTASNTGE. The full-length CDR3 reads as CASSVTASNTGELFF. Full variable domain (outside the CDR3, taken from reference TRBV7-3 and TRBJ2-2): GAGVSQTPSNKVTEKGKYVELRCDPISGHTALYWYRQSLGQGPEFLIYFQGTGAADDSGLPNDRFFAVRPEGSVSTLKIQRTERGDSAVYLCASSVTASNTGELFFGEGSRLTVL.

This clone was counted only a few times. One junction end does not reproduce the germline sequence, and a read error may be involved. The read halts 3 residues ahead of the CDR3 end, with the missing end drawn from the germline J gene. V usage is TRBV7-9 and J usage is TRBJ2-2; the match to TRBD1 covers 8 bases. From germline, CDR1 is SEHNR and CDR2 FQNEAQ (reference sequence). The CDR3 is 13 amino acids. The CDR3 DNA, read in part, is TGTGCCAGCAGCTTAGTCATACAGGGGGTG. This encodes CASSLVIQGV. The whole CDR3 reads CASSLVIQGVLFF.

This clone has ten or more counts. The CDR3 loop reads CASRIQYSGANVLTF. The CDR3 DNA, read in part, is TGTGCCAGCAGAATTCAGTACTCTGGGGCCAACGTC. The chain joins TRBV7-9 to TRBJ2-6; no clear D. The CDR3 end lies 3 residues beyond the end of the read and is filled in from the germline J gene. CDR3 length equals 15 residues. Germline V gene lookup returns CDR1 SEHNR and CDR2 FQNEAQ (reference sequence). Trimming left V 6 bases short and J 0 bases short, with 9 bases between. The variable domain in full, with the rest retrieved from reference TRBV7-9 and TRBJ2-6, is DTGVSQNPRHKITKRGQNVTFRCDPISEHNRLYWYRQTLGQGPEFLTYFQNEAQLEKSRLLSDRFSAERPKGSFSTLEIQRTEQGDSAMYLCASRIQYSGANVLTFGAGSRLTVL.

This clone has a count of ten or more. The read ends 3 residues before the CDR3 terminus; that terminus is restored from the germline J gene. J is TRBJ1-2 and V is TRBV19; D might be TRBD1 (6 bases). The germline CDR1 and CDR2 sequences are LNHDA and SQIVND (reference sequence). V lost 6 bases and J 5 bases, leaving 19 bases between the germline ends. This CDR3 is built from 15 residues. The sequenced CDR3 bases are TGTGCCAGTAGACGACTACAGGGCTCTTGGTATGGC. It yields the protein CASRRLQGSWYG. The whole CDR3 sequence reads CASRRLQGSWYGYTF.

This clone was picked up many times. The read comes to an end 3 residues before the CDR3 does, leaving the germline J gene to fill in the end. The gene calls are TRBV30 and TRBJ2-4; no firm D call. The CDR3 runs 13 residues. V was clipped by 5 bases and J by 0 bases, with 8 bases between them. CDR1 and CDR2 (germline): GTSNPN, SVGIG (reference sequence). The CDR3 spells CAWGHLAKNIQYF. The CDR3 DNA, read in part, is TGTGCCTGGGGCCATCTAGCCAAAAACATT.

There are many counts of this clone. The CDR3 end falls 3 residues outside the read, so it is completed with the germline J gene. The chain employs TRBV30 and TRBJ2-7, with 7 positions matching TRBD2. Per germline, CDR1 GTSNPN and CDR2 SVGIG (reference sequence). The V gene end was trimmed by 6 bases and the J gene end by 6 bases; junction bases not matched to a gene: 23. The CDR3 has 17 residues. The CDR3 protein is CACSRQPSTSRLSEQYF. The sequenced part of the CDR3 DNA is TGTGCCTGTAGCAGACAGCCTTCGACTAGCAGGCTCTCCGAG. Using reference TRBV30 and TRBJ2-7 for the parts outside the CDR3, the full variable domain is SQTIHQWPATLVQPVGSPLSLECTVEGTSNPNLYWYRQAAGRGLQLLFYSVGIGQISSEVPQNLSASRPQDRQFILSSKKLLLSDSGFYLCACSRQPSTSRLSEQYFGPGTRLTVT.

As for this clone: Read sequence stops 3 residues before the CDR3 end, and the germline J gene provides the missing end. The rearrangement links TRBV20-1 to TRBJ2-3, with 9 bases matching TRBD2. The CDR3 sequence is 16 residues long. Per germline, CDR1 DFQATT and CDR2 SNEGSKA (reference sequence). The CDR3 loop reads CSARDQGTSPGGTQYF. The DNA read from the CDR3 is TGCAGTGCTAGAGATCAGGGGACTAGCCCCGGCGGGACG.

This clone was seen ten or more times. The read comes to an end 3 residues before the CDR3 does, leaving the germline J gene to fill in the end. The rearrangement links TRBV7-3 to TRBJ2-5; D remains ambiguous. Trimming stripped 2 bases from V and 1 base from J, with 5 bases between. The CDR3 runs to 13 residues. Germline V CDR1 and CDR2: SGHTA, FQGTGA. The CDR3 bases that were read are TGTGCCAGCAGCTTATCCCTCCAAGAGACC. Translating it yields CASSLSLQET. The full CDR3 reads CASSLSLQETQYF.

In its sample, this clone was seen many times. The read ends 3 residues before the CDR3 terminus; that terminus is restored from the germline J gene. The chain combines TRBV5-1 with TRBJ1-1; D ambiguous. Per the germline V gene, CDR1 is SGHRS and CDR2 is YFSETQ. The CDR3 runs 14 residues. Trimming left V 4 bases short and J 2 bases short, with 12 bases between. Incomplete CDR3 DNA: TGCGCCAGCAGCCCCTGGGCCGAAAACACTGAA. Translation gives CASSPWAENTE. The entire CDR3 protein reads CASSPWAENTEAFF.

This clone was observed many times. The CDR3 is cut off 3 residues early in the read; its end comes from the germline J gene. The V call is TRBV4-1, the J call TRBJ2-7; either TRBD1 or TRBD2 may supply D (5 bases each). Looked up from germline, CDR1 is MGHRA and CDR2 is YSYEKL. There are 14 residues in the CDR3. V was trimmed by 6 bases and J by 6 bases, leaving 18 bases between them. This CDR3 reads CASSSEGLGREQYF. CDR3 DNA (partial): TGCGCCAGCAGTTCAGAGGGGCTAGGTCGCGAG.

Concerning this clone itself: The read finishes 3 residues shy of the CDR3 end, and the germline J gene is used to complete it. The chain joins TRBV10-2 to TRBJ2-2; the D gene is possibly TRBD1 (6 bases). Germline V lookup: CDR1 WSHSY, CDR2 SAAADI. This CDR3 has 13 residues. Trimming took 3 bases from V and 6 from J, leaving 8 bases between them. CDR3 in amino acids: CASSDQGPGELFF. CDR3 DNA, as far as it was read: TGCGCCAGCAGTGACCAGGGGCCCGGGGAG.

Many counts were recorded for this clone. The read gets to within 3 residues of the CDR3 end, and the germline J gene fills in the rest. The chain is built from TRBV7-9 and TRBJ1-1; 8 nucleotides align to TRBD1. Germline V lookup: CDR1 SEHNR, CDR2 FQNEAQ (reference sequence). V shed 6 bases, J shed 5 bases, and the junction held 8 bases outside the gene matches. The CDR3 totals 14 residues. The sequenced CDR3 bases are TGTGCCAGCAGTTTGGACAGGGAGGGTACTGAA. Encoded protein: CASSLDREGTE. The whole CDR3 sequence is CASSLDREGTEAFF.

On this clone itself: The read ends 3 residues shy of where the CDR3 ends; the end is completed using the germline J gene. The chain links TRBV19 to TRBJ1-5; D uncertain. The germline V gene has CDR1 LNHDA and CDR2 SQIVND (reference sequence). CDR3 length: 15 amino acids. The germline V and J ends were trimmed by 3 bases and 0 bases, with 9 bases remaining between them. The CDR3: CASSIRGYSNQPQHF. CDR3 bases read: TGTGCCAGTAGTATTCGAGGTTATAGCAATCAGCCC.

This clone was observed at least ten times. The read falls 3 residues short of the CDR3 end, and the missing part is taken from the germline J gene. This chain links TRBV7-8 with TRBJ1-4, with D tentatively TRBD1 (6 bases). CDR3 length: 15 amino acids. From germline, CDR1 is SGHVS and CDR2 FQNEAQ. Trimming cost V 0 bases and J 7 bases, with 12 bases left between them. CDR3 amino acids: CASSLAGAGSEKLFF. The sequenced part of the CDR3 DNA is TGTGCCAGCAGCTTAGCGGGGGCAGGGAGTGAAAAA.

The sample holds many counts of this clone. The read finishes 3 residues shy of the CDR3 end, and the germline J gene is used to complete it. The rearrangement links TRBV20-1 to TRBJ1-2; D is unclear. This CDR3 has 11 residues. The V end lost 3 bases, the J end lost 4 bases, and 6 bases lay between the germline ends. From germline, CDR1 is DFQATT and CDR2 SNEGSKA (reference sequence). The sequenced part of the CDR3 DNA is TGCAGTGCTAGTGACATCTATGGC. Encoded protein: CSASDIYG. The CDR3 in its entirety is CSASDIYGYTF.

This clone was recorded many times. The read terminates 3 residues ahead of where the CDR3 ends, so the germline J gene completes it. The J gene is TRBJ1-6, the V gene TRBV30; 11 bases match TRBD1. CDR1 is GTSNPN, CDR2 SVGIG, per germline (reference sequence). This CDR3 spans 13 amino acids. The V gene end was trimmed by 7 bases and the J gene end by 9 bases; junction bases not matched to a gene: 5. The CDR3 loop reads CAYGGQGVSPLHF. CDR3 bases read: TGTGCCTACGGGGGACAGGGGGTTTCACCC.

The sample holds many counts of this clone. The sequenced CDR3 bases are TGCAGTGCTAACCGACTAGCGGGGGGCTCCCCAGATACG. Amino acids: CSANRLAGGSPDT. The full CDR3 protein is CSANRLAGGSPDTQYF. V usage is TRBV20-1 and J usage is TRBJ2-3, with TRBD2 matching over 13 bases. The CDR3 end falls 3 residues outside the read, so it is completed with the germline J gene. The ends lost 4 bases at V and 4 bases at J; junction bases unmatched: 8. CDR1 and CDR2 (germline): DFQATT, SNEGSKA (reference sequence). The CDR3 length is 16 residues.

This clone was counted only a few times. The CDR3 bases that were read are TGCGCCAGCAGCTTGGGGGCGAGCGGGGCGACCTATGGC. Protein product: CASSLGASGATYG. The CDR3 reads in full as CASSLGASGATYGYTF. The V gene is TRBV5-1, the J gene TRBJ1-2, with TRBD1 as a possible D gene (5 bases). The sequence runs out 3 residues before the end of the CDR3; the remainder is reconstructed from the germline J gene. The CDR3 totals 16 residues. Germline CDR1 is SGHRS and CDR2 is YFSETQ. V gave up 0 bases and J gave up 4 bases, with 16 bases separating them.

This clone was recorded many times. The read falls 3 residues short of the CDR3 end, and the missing part is taken from the germline J gene. The chain links TRBV30 to TRBJ1-2; D gene unclear. Germline CDR1 and CDR2: GTSNPN and SVGIG (reference sequence). The V gene lost 1 base and the J gene lost 4 bases, with 13 bases spanning the gap. The CDR3 is made up of 14 amino acids. The covered CDR3 bases are TGTGCCTGGAGTGGCGGACTGGGTTTCTATGGC. Translation gives CAWSGGLGFYG. The CDR3 as a whole reads CAWSGGLGFYGYTF.

The table lists this clone with many counts. Sequencing ends 3 residues short of the CDR3 end; the germline J gene provides the rest. The chain has TRBV19 and TRBJ2-3, with TRBD1 matching over 7 bases. The length of the CDR3 is 16 residues. The germline CDR1 and CDR2 sequences are LNHDA and SQIVND (reference sequence). V lost 4 bases and J lost 2; bases outside the gene matches: 9. This chain's CDR3 is CASSTRQGRNTDTQYF. The CDR3 DNA, read in part, is TGTGCCAGTAGTACCCGACAGGGAAGAAACACAGATACG.

This clone was seen many times. The read gets to within 3 residues of the CDR3 end, and the germline J gene fills in the rest. The chain recombines TRBV5-1 with TRBJ2-1; D unclear. This CDR3 has 15 residues. V lost 2 bases and J lost 2, with 11 bases in between. Germline CDR1 is SGHRS and CDR2 is YFSETQ. The sequenced part of the CDR3 DNA is TGCGCCAGCAGCTTCTCAGGAACCCCCTACAATGAG. The encoded protein is CASSFSGTPYNE. The whole CDR3 reads CASSFSGTPYNEQFF.

Worth noting for this clone: Read coverage stops 3 residues before the CDR3 terminus; the germline J gene supplies the remainder. The chain links TRBV7-8 to TRBJ1-1; TRBD1 might be the D (6 bases). Germline V gene lookup returns CDR1 SGHVS and CDR2 FQNEAQ. The ends were cut back, 5 bases at V and 1 base at J, with 20 bases in the middle. This CDR3 spans 17 amino acids. The CDR3 loop is CASSPHPRGQTNTEAFF. The DNA read from the CDR3 is TGTGCCAGCAGCCCTCACCCCAGAGGACAGACGAACACTGAA.